This entry describes one T cell receptor (beta chain). This sample is drawn from a study of T cell changes during pregnancy in multiple sclerosis. This CDR3 contains 15 residues. V was cut by 1 base and J by 5 bases, with 12 bases left in between. Germline lookup yields CDR1 LGHNA and CDR2 YSLEER. Profiled with immunoSEQ multiplex PCR; TCRdb holds only in-frame clones, not every one. The sample shows around 71,000 clones, just over 90% of them seen only once. The V and J genes are TRBV4-3 and TRBJ1-5; unclear D gene. The TCR comes from a female donor with multiple sclerosis, enrolled in a pregnancy study. The material was peripheral blood, obtained after pregnancy. CDR3 nucleotides: TGCGCCAGCAGCCAAGGGGCCTCGGAATATCAGCCCCAGCATTTT. Translation: CASSQGASEYQPQHF.